This entry lists 14 T cell receptor beta chains sequenced from one sample in a study of T cell responses to AZD1222 COVID-19 vaccine. TCRdb keeps only in-frame clones here, not all; method: immunoSEQ multiplex PCR. The table records about 35,000 clones, 86% of them present only once. The sequencing used peripheral blood, collected on day 0 of AZD1222 vaccination. These receptors all come from an adult in good health.

This clone was seen once. The genes are TRBV7-9 and TRBJ2-7, with TRBD2 matching 12 bases. Trimming took 5 bases from V and 0 from J; bases not matched to a gene: 2. The CDR3 has 15 amino acids. Germline assignment: CDR1 SEHNR and CDR2 FQNEAQ (reference sequence). CDR3 sequence: CASSRTSGDSYEQYF. The CDR3 coding sequence is TGTGCCAGCAGCCGGACTAGCGGGGACTCCTACGAGCAGTACTTC. Filled out from reference TRBV7-9 and TRBJ2-7, the complete variable domain reads DTGVSQNPRHKITKRGQNVTFRCDPISEHNRLYWYRQTLGQGPEFLTYFQNEAQLEKSRLLSDRFSAERPKGSFSTLEIQRTEQGDSAMYLCASSRTSGDSYEQYFGPGTRLTVT.

This chain connects TRBV13 to TRBJ2-5; D might be TRBD1 (5 bases). The CDR3 has 14 residues. Germline CDR1 PRHDT, CDR2 FYEKMQ (reference sequence). V lost 0 bases and J lost 2, with 7 bases in between. CDR3: CASSLGTAQETQYF. As DNA, the CDR3 is TGTGCCAGCAGCTTAGGGACAGCGCAAGAGACCCAGTACTTC.

V and J are TRBV6-5 and TRBJ2-3; unclear D gene. Germline-derived CDR1 and CDR2 are MNHEY and SVGAGI. The ends were cut back, 6 bases at V and 0 bases at J, with 10 bases in the middle. This CDR3 is 14 amino acids long. The CDR3 region is CASRDRPSTDTQYF. The DNA of the CDR3 is TGTGCCAGCAGAGACCGCCCTAGCACAGATACGCAGTATTTT.

The chain employs TRBV3-1 (or the pseudogene TRBV3-2) and TRBJ2-3; the D gene is possibly TRBD2 (6 bases). Trimming cost V 6 bases and J 0 bases, with 13 bases left between them. The CDR3 spans 15 residues. Germline V gene data show CDR1 as LGHDT and CDR2 as YNNKEL (reference sequence). CDR3 in DNA: TGTGCCAGCAGTCATGGAGGGGATAGCACAGATACGCAGTATTTT. Translation: CASSHGGDSTDTQYF.

This CDR3 is CASSLDSLNYGYTF. The CDR3 DNA reads as TGTGCCAGCAGCTTAGACAGCTTAAACTATGGCTACACCTTC. The chain recombines TRBV7-2 with TRBJ1-2, with D uncertain. This CDR3 is built from 14 residues. Germline lookup yields CDR1 SGHTA and CDR2 FQGNSA. V was shortened by 1 base and J by 2 bases, with 8 bases between the two germline ends.

The chain uses TRBV9 and TRBJ1-2, with D tentatively TRBD1 (6 bases). This CDR3 has 15 residues. With 5 bases removed from V and 3 bases from J, the gap between germline ends came to 17 bases. CDR1 and CDR2 (germline): SGDLS, YYNGEE. CDR3 protein: CASRDNRDVDYGYTF. Here the CDR3 DNA reads TGTGCCAGCAGAGACAACAGGGATGTGGACTATGGCTACACCTTC.

V gene TRBV12-3 or TRBV12-4 combines with J gene TRBJ1-5, with D unclear. The CDR3 spans 13 residues. V lost 3 bases and J 8 bases, leaving 11 bases between the germline ends. The CDR3, as DNA: TGTGCCAGCAGTTTGGTGGGGAGCGAGCCCCAGCATTTT. It yields the protein CASSLVGSEPQHF.

This chain uses TRBV5-1 with TRBJ2-7, with 7 nucleotides matching TRBD1. The CDR3 has 14 residues. Trimming cost V 2 bases and J 1 base; bases outside gene matches: 3. Germline V gives CDR1 SGHRS, CDR2 YFSETQ. CDR3 DNA sequence: TGCGCCAGCAGCTTCCGGGACAGATCCTACGAGCAGTACTTC. Residues: CASSFRDRSYEQYF.

The chain has TRBV28 and TRBJ2-3, with 15 bases lining up with TRBD2. This CDR3 has 16 residues. V shed 5 bases and J 3 bases; nucleotides not matched to a gene: 3. The V gene's germline CDR1 is MDHEN and CDR2 SYDVKM. CDR3 DNA sequence: TGTGCCAGCAGTCGGGGACTAGCGGGGGGTACAGATACGCAGTATTTT. Translating it yields CASSRGLAGGTDTQYF.

The rearrangement uses TRBV28 and TRBJ1-1, with D possibly TRBD1 on 5 matching bases. Germline V lookup: CDR1 MDHEN, CDR2 SYDVKM. The V and J ends lost 1 base and 1 base respectively, with 16 bases between them. This CDR3 has 17 residues. CDR3: CASSLLTSGRKNTEAFF. The CDR3 DNA reads TGTGCCAGCAGTTTATTGACCTCGGGACGGAAGAACACTGAAGCTTTCTTT.

V and J are TRBV28 and TRBJ1-4; D gene unclear. The germline V gene encodes CDR1 MDHEN and CDR2 SYDVKM. Trimming stripped 6 bases from V and 5 bases from J, with 4 bases between. The CDR3 is made up of 11 amino acids. The CDR3 DNA reads as TGTGCCAGCAGAACCAATGAAAAACTGTTTTTT. Translated: CASRTNEKLFF.

The rearrangement joins TRBV5-6 to TRBJ2-5, with 11 nucleotides matching TRBD1. CDR3 size: 17 residues. V dropped 0 bases and J dropped 2; count of bases not matched to a gene: 6. Germline assignment: CDR1 SGHDT and CDR2 YYEEEE. CDR3 loop: CASSLAAGTGGQETQYF. In DNA, the CDR3 is TGTGCCAGCAGCTTGGCGGCGGGGACAGGGGGGCAAGAGACCCAGTACTTC.

V and J are TRBV27 and TRBJ1-3; no reliable D call. V lost 0 bases and J lost 0, with 6 bases in between. Germline V gives CDR1 MNHEY, CDR2 SMNVEV (reference sequence). This CDR3 is 15 amino acids long. CDR3 amino acids: CASSLSGFSGNTIYF. The CDR3 coding sequence is TGTGCCAGCAGTTTATCGGGGTTCTCTGGAAACACCATATATTTT.

The genes are TRBV7-2 and TRBJ2-1; 7 bases map to TRBD2. There are 14 residues in the CDR3. Germline CDR1 reads SGHTA; CDR2 reads FQGNSA. V shed 4 bases, J shed 4 bases, and the junction held 4 bases outside the gene matches. The CDR3 sequence is CASSSTSRYNEQFF. The CDR3 bases are TGTGCCAGCAGCTCGACTAGCCGATACAATGAGCAGTTCTTC.